This entry is about one T cell receptor (beta chain). This clonotype has a count of ten or more. The target of this receptor is not known. No clone much larger than this one lies a single base away; base qualities are absent. Patients chosen for sequencing had shown expansion of CD8+CD57+ cells by flow cytometry. Every patient had severe acquired aplastic anemia, diagnosed using the International Study of Aplastic Anemia and Agranulocytosis and Camitta criteria. No patient had received any therapy when blood was sampled. In the study, sorted CD4+ and CD8+ blood T cells from patients with severe aplastic anemia and from healthy subjects underwent deep sequencing of TCR repertoires. Patients were enrolled in the USA under clinicaltrials.gov protocols 00001620, 01623167, 00001397, 00071045, 00081523 and 00961064. Ficoll-Paque density gradient centrifugation was used to isolate peripheral blood mononuclear cells. Before DNA extraction, CD4+ and CD8+ T cells were sorted by FACS or by magnetic beads.

CDR1 SGHKS and CDR2 YYEKEE were looked up in the germline V gene (reference sequence). The trim is 4 bases for V and 2 bases for J, with a gap of 12 bases between the germline ends. From cysteine to phenylalanine, the CDR3 is 14 amino acids long. Kept here is only the CDR3 DNA, which spans 42 bases and is read in frame from base 1. TCR beta VDJ combination and CDR3 sequence profiling used genomic DNA as the template. TCR repertoire sequencing was run on an Illumina HiSeq 2000. Per the original workflow: Repertoires were assessed using TRBV/TRBJ rearrangement plots, CDR3 size and DJ length profiles, and Simpson's diversity index. The most abundant DNA sequence in the deep sequencing data was taken as the immunodominant clone. CDR3 amino acid sequences were screened for sharing across subjects and compared with published repertoires and the VDJdb database. TCRdb applied fastp at Q25 and MiXCR to the public reads, then kept only in-frame beta chains. Each entry is one CDR3 protein sequence, shown with its most common DNA and genes. TCRdb's processing, not the authors' own work, is the source of the V and J calls. Within this sample are roughly 150,000 distinct CDR3 sequences, with less than 50% of them counted one time only. The leading ten clones occupy 2.5% to 4% of the sample.

The data originate from a study of CD8+CD57+ T cells in acquired aplastic anemia (dated by TCRdb to 2016 to 2019). In the study overall: Extracted DNA from sorted CD4+ and CD8+ cells averaged about 3 ug, ranging from roughly 0.17 to 30 ug. CD8+CD57+ expansion was defined as a frequency above the mean frequency observed in healthy subjects.

Overall study outcomes, separate from this receptor: Over 25 CD8+ CDR3 sequences were found in both patients and controls but appeared to be highly expressed in patients and within the immunodominant clones of the patients. Patients and healthy controls showed no significant difference in CD8+ Simpson's diversity (P=0.060).

The clonotype was recovered from a human donor with aplastic anemia. What was sequenced was sorted CD4+, CD8+, or CD8+CD57+ T cells (not recorded which) from PBMCs. The rearrangement joined TRBV5-5 to TRBJ1-1, with the D gene not confidently named. This receptor has the CDR3 CASSPLVGNTEAFF. Here is the DNA: TGTGCCAGCAGCCCTTTGGTTGGCAACACTGAAGCTTTCTTT.